What follows are 5 T cell receptor beta chains derived from one specimen sequenced in a study of blood T cell repertoires in COVID-19. Profiling relied on immunoSEQ multiplex PCR, and the TCRdb table lists in-frame clones only, not all of them. The sample yields about 130,000 clones, roughly 85% seen once. Sample: peripheral blood. The source is a man of 80 years or more with active or convalescent COVID-19.

The chain joins TRBV11-1 to TRBJ2-2; D is unresolved. Germline V gene lookup returns CDR1 SGHAT and CDR2 FQDESV (reference sequence). V was clipped by 3 bases and J by 1 base, with 9 bases between them. This CDR3 contains 15 residues. The CDR3 DNA reads TGTGCCAGCAGCTTTATGCGCGGGAACACCGGGGAGCTGTTTTTT. It yields the protein CASSFMRGNTGELFF.

This clone was observed a few times. The V gene is TRBV28, the J gene TRBJ2-7, with unresolved D. The ends were cut back, 5 bases at V and 4 bases at J, with 12 bases in the middle. Per germline, CDR1 MDHEN and CDR2 SYDVKM. The CDR3 runs 13 residues. CDR3 protein: CASSPGSSYEQYF. The CDR3 DNA sequence: TGTGCCAGCAGTCCAGGTAGTTCGTACGAGCAGTACTTC.

This rearrangement joins TRBV4-1 to TRBJ1-1; D gene uncertain. Trimming shortened V by 0 bases and J by 1 base, and 9 bases separated the two germline ends. The CDR3 has 15 residues. From germline, CDR1 is MGHRA and CDR2 YSYEKL. This chain's CDR3 is CASSQDRSWNTEAFF. The CDR3 coding sequence is TGCGCCAGCAGCCAAGATCGCAGTTGGAACACTGAAGCTTTCTTT.

The chain joins TRBV7-2 to TRBJ2-1, with 12 bases aligning to TRBD2. The CDR3 spans 14 residues. The V gene's germline CDR1 is SGHTA and CDR2 FQGNSA. J lost 7 bases, V lost 6 bases, and 4 bases had no gene match. The CDR3 here is CASSSSGRANEQFF. The DNA for the CDR3 is TGTGCCAGCAGTTCTAGCGGGAGGGCAAATGAGCAGTTCTTC.

The chain combines TRBV14 with TRBJ1-1; D may be TRBD1 (5 bases). V lost 2 bases, J lost 10 bases, and 17 bases lay in between. In germline, CDR1 is SGHDN, CDR2 FVKESK. The CDR3 loop spans 14 amino acids. CDR3 nucleotides: TGTGCCAGCAGCCAACAAGACAGAACCCTGATAGCTTTCTTT. The encoded protein is CASSQQDRTLIAFF.